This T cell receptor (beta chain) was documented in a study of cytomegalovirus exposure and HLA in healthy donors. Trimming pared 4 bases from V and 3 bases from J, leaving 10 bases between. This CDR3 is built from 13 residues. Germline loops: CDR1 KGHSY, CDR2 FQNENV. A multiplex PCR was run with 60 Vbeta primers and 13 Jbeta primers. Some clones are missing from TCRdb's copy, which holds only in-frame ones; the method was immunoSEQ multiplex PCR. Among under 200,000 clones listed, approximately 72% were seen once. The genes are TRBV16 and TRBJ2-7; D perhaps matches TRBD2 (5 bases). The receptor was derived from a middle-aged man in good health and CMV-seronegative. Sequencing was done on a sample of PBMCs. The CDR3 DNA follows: TGTGCCAGCAGCCTCGTCGCGGGCTACGAGCAGTACTTC. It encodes CASSLVAGYEQYF.